A selection of T cell receptor beta chains follows, all from one sample in a study of blood T cell repertoires in COVID-19. The table came from immunoSEQ multiplex PCR; TCRdb's copy has only in-frame clones and leaves some out. This sample has roughly 120,000 clones, with more than 70% found just once. The sequenced sample consisted of peripheral blood. Receptor source: a man aged 55 to 70 with acute or convalescent COVID-19. CDR3s include the opening cysteine and the closing phenylalanine or tryptophan.

>TRBV18
CASSPPGTSGSNEQFF
>TRBV3-1/TRBV3-2
CASSQDPGGQETQYF
>TRBV7-7
CASSSGSGDTQYF
>TRBV29-1
CSALIATNTGELFF
>TRBV27
CASSSVGARNTEAFF
>TRBV6-5
CASSYRVSSQETQYF
>TRBV5-1
CASSLSGQGDEQYF
>TRBV18
CASSPPAGGGTDTQYF
>TRBV4-2
CASSQTGDRVAEQYF
>TRBV11-1
CASSLRTGTSNIQYF
>TRBV7-2
CASAPGLFNSPLHF
>TRBV7-6
CASSLAATYEQYF